A single sample is the source of the 24 T cell receptor beta chains below, sequenced in a study of blood T cell repertoires in COVID-19 (dated by TCRdb to the early 2020s). Library preparation employed the immunoSEQ multiplex PCR assay. Imported from immuneACCESS, the table was reduced by TCRdb to in-frame sequences with V and J called. These copies leave out some clones; in studies compared against another copy, an unresolved V gene accounts for under half, and the cause of the remainder is not known. For this sample the table gives 450,000 or so clones, of which around 90% were detected only once. Together, the top ten hold about 0.91% of the sample. Sample: peripheral blood. These receptors all come from a man aged 18 to 30 with COVID-19, enrolled during active disease.

The chain has TRBV5-4 and TRBJ2-6; D unclear. Trimming removed 2 bases at V and 4 bases at J, with 10 bases between. The CDR3 is 15 residues long. The germline V gene has CDR1 SGHNT and CDR2 YYREEE (reference sequence). The CDR3 DNA reads TGTGCCAGCAGCTTCAATGGGCCCGGGGCCAACGTCCTGACTTTC. Translated: CASSFNGPGANVLTF. Full variable domain (remainder filled in from reference TRBV5-4 and TRBJ2-6): ETGVTQSPTHLIKTRGQQVTLRCSSQSGHNTVSWYQQALGQGPQFIFQYYREEENGRGNFPPRFSGLQFPNYSSELNVNALELDDSALYLCASSFNGPGANVLTFGAGSRLTVL.

This rearrangement joins TRBV6-1 to TRBJ1-6; D may be TRBD1 (6 bases). The germline V and J ends were trimmed by 0 bases and 9 bases, with 12 bases remaining between them. This CDR3 contains 15 residues. Germline CDR1 reads MNHNS; CDR2 reads SASEGT. In DNA form, the CDR3 reads TGTGCCAGCAGTGAAGCGACAGGCGCCGGTTCACCCCTCCACTTT. Translated: CASSEATGAGSPLHF.

The gene calls are TRBV5-1 and TRBJ2-3; perhaps TRBD2 as D (6 bases). V lost 0 bases and J 1 base, leaving 9 bases between the germline ends. Per germline, CDR1 SGHRS and CDR2 YFSETQ. The CDR3 covers 15 residues. The CDR3 sequence is CASSLGSGGTDTQYF. In DNA, the CDR3 is TGCGCCAGCAGCTTGGGTAGCGGCGGCACAGATACGCAGTATTTT.

The J gene is TRBJ1-2, the V gene TRBV19; 8 bases fit TRBD1. J gave up 6 bases and V 10 bases, and 25 bases lay outside the gene matches. CDR3 length: 18 residues. Per the germline V gene, CDR1 is LNHDA and CDR2 is SQIVND (reference sequence). CDR3 sequence: CAITDRALMPRLPDGYTF. CDR3 bases: TGTGCCATCACGGACAGGGCCCTCATGCCCCGACTCCCAGATGGCTACACCTTC.

V is TRBV7-9 and J is TRBJ2-1; maybe TRBD1 (5 bases). The CDR3 is 15 residues long. The V end lost 0 bases, the J end lost 3 bases, and 9 bases lay between the germline ends. Germline CDR1 SEHNR, CDR2 FQNEAQ (reference sequence). CDR3 amino acids: CASSLAGLIYNEQFF. The DNA of the CDR3 is TGTGCCAGCAGCTTAGCGGGGCTTATCTACAATGAGCAGTTCTTC.

The chain recombines TRBV5-4 with TRBJ2-7, with no clear D. The CDR3 contains 13 residues. V was shortened by 0 bases and J by 6 bases, with 10 bases between the two germline ends. Germline loops: CDR1 SGHNT, CDR2 YYREEE (reference sequence). The CDR3 DNA sequence: TGTGCCAGCAGCTTGGCCGGGTCTCGCGAGCAGTACTTC. Protein: CASSLAGSREQYF.

Of note for this clone: A read error may account for a junction end that differs from germline. The rearrangement uses TRBV6-1 and TRBJ1-2; D unresolved. The germline V gene encodes CDR1 MNHNS and CDR2 SASEGT. This CDR3 comprises 14 residues. The CDR3, as DNA: TGTGCCAGCAGGGAAGGAGGCGGAGACTATGGCTACACCTTC. This translates into CASREGGGDYGYTF.

V is TRBV4-1 and J is TRBJ2-7; 12 nucleotides agree with TRBD1. Germline CDR1 and CDR2: MGHRA and YSYEKL. Germline trimming cut 4 bases from V and 3 bases from J; bases unmatched to any gene: 4. CDR3 length: 15 amino acids. The CDR3 DNA is TGCGCCAGCAGCCCGGGACAGGGGGCGGTCTACGAGCAGTACTTC. This sequence encodes CASSPGQGAVYEQYF.

Here the CDR3 DNA reads TGTGCCAGCAGCCATGCCGGGACAGGCTGGAACAATGAGCAGTTCTTC. Translating it yields CASSHAGTGWNNEQFF. The genes are TRBV3-1 (or the pseudogene TRBV3-2) and TRBJ2-1, with 8 bases that match TRBD1. V was pared by 3 bases and J by 5 bases, with 9 bases of the junction left unmatched. Germline CDR1 is LGHDT and CDR2 is YNNKEL (reference sequence). There are 16 residues in the CDR3.

The chain's CDR3 is CASSQGSRDTLYEQYF. In nucleotides, the CDR3 is TGCGCCAGCAGCCAAGGAAGCCGGGACACCCTATACGAGCAGTACTTC. The chain couples TRBV4-1 to TRBJ2-7; a weak D match, TRBD1 (6 bases). This CDR3 has 16 amino acids. Trimming pared 1 base from V and 4 bases from J, leaving 17 bases between. CDR1 MGHRA and CDR2 YSYEKL come from the germline V gene.

This clone was detected once. The rearrangement links TRBV20-1 to TRBJ2-7, with TRBD1 as a possible D gene (6 bases). Per the germline V gene, CDR1 is DFQATT and CDR2 is SNEGSKA (reference sequence). The CDR3 runs 11 residues. V was trimmed by 6 bases and J by 7 bases, leaving 13 bases between them. CDR3 sequence (DNA): TGCAGTGCCACAGGGCTAGGTGAGCAGTACTTC. It yields the protein CSATGLGEQYF.

The rearrangement joins TRBV6-5 to TRBJ1-5; no clear D. Germline V gives CDR1 MNHEY, CDR2 SVGAGI. The CDR3 has 13 residues. Between the trimmed V and J ends, which lost 8 bases and 0 bases, there was a span of 8 bases. CDR3 region: CASRVHSNQPQHF. The CDR3 bases are TGTGCCAGCCGGGTTCATAGCAATCAGCCCCAGCATTTT.

This chain uses TRBV9 with TRBJ2-7; D perhaps matches TRBD2 (6 bases). This CDR3 contains 14 residues. Deletions cut 4 bases from V and 5 bases from J, with 16 bases between. Germline CDR1 and CDR2: SGDLS and YYNGEE. CDR3 protein: CASSSFGGMDEQYF. Written as DNA, the CDR3 is TGTGCCAGCAGCTCCTTCGGCGGGATGGACGAGCAGTACTTC.

The chain uses TRBV3-1 (or the pseudogene TRBV3-2) and TRBJ2-5; 10 positions match TRBD2. Germline values: CDR1 LGHDT, CDR2 YNNKEL (reference sequence). Trimming removed 1 base from V and 4 bases from J; junction bases left unmatched: 6. This CDR3 is built from 16 residues. The CDR3 here is CASSQGGASGGETQYF. CDR3 nucleotides: TGTGCCAGCAGCCAAGGCGGGGCTAGCGGGGGAGAGACCCAGTACTTC.

The chain links TRBV18 to TRBJ2-1; 7 bases are shared with TRBD1. CDR3 length: 11 residues. The trim removed 3 bases at V and 14 bases at J, leaving 4 bases unmatched. The germline V gene encodes CDR1 KGHSH and CDR2 LQKENI. The DNA for the CDR3 is TGTGCCAGCTCACCGGACAGGTGGGAGTTCTTC. Its protein product is CASSPDRWEFF.

The CDR3 region is CASNRGQDTDTQYF. In DNA form, the CDR3 reads TGTGCCAGCAACAGGGGGCAGGACACAGATACGCAGTATTTT. This chain uses TRBV6-5 with TRBJ2-3; 9 nucleotides match TRBD1. The V gene end was trimmed by 7 bases and the J gene end by 2 bases; junction bases not matched to a gene: 4. The germline CDR1 and CDR2 sequences are MNHEY and SVGAGI. This CDR3 is 14 amino acids long.

The chain carries TRBV9 and TRBJ2-2; D is uncertain. Germline V gives CDR1 SGDLS, CDR2 YYNGEE. CDR3 size: 16 residues. Trimming cost V 0 bases and J 3 bases, with 12 bases left between them. The CDR3 sequence: CASSVGSGPYTGELFF. Here the CDR3 DNA reads TGTGCCAGCAGCGTAGGATCGGGTCCCTACACCGGGGAGCTGTTTTTT. Supplemented by reference TRBV9 and TRBJ2-2, the full variable domain reads DSGVTQTPKHLITATGQRVTLRCSPRSGDLSVYWYQQSLDQGLQFLIQYYNGEERAKGNILERFSAQQFPDLHSELNLSSLELGDSALYFCASSVGSGPYTGELFFGEGSRLTVL.

The chain uses TRBV7-6 and TRBJ2-2; tentative D call: TRBD1 (7 bases). The V gene lost 8 bases and the J gene lost 4 bases, with 23 bases spanning the gap. The germline gives CDR1 SGHVS, CDR2 FNYEAQ. CDR3 length: 17 residues. In DNA, the CDR3 is TGTGCCAGCGGGGGGAGTCGCCGGGACAGCTTCACCGGGGAGCTGTTTTTT. Translating it yields CASGGSRRDSFTGELFF.

The V and J genes are TRBV19 and TRBJ1-4; the D gene is possibly TRBD1 (5 bases). CDR3 length: 13 residues. Germline CDR1 is LNHDA and CDR2 is SQIVND (reference sequence). The V and J ends lost 1 base and 8 bases respectively, with 8 bases between them. Here the CDR3 DNA reads TGTGCCAGTAGTATAGCAGACAGCGAAAAACTGTTTTTT. Its protein is CASSIADSEKLFF.

Of note for this clone: Other DNA sequences in this specimen translate into the identical CDR3. V gene TRBV6-5 combines with J gene TRBJ1-5, with 8 bases fitting TRBD1. Germline trimming cut 0 bases from V and 7 bases from J; bases unmatched to any gene: 2. This CDR3 spans 14 amino acids. Germline V gives CDR1 MNHEY, CDR2 SVGAGI. The CDR3, as DNA: TGTGCCAGCAGTTACTCACAGGGGGACCAGCCCCAGCATTTT. This encodes CASSYSQGDQPQHF.

The chain is built from TRBV18 and TRBJ1-6, with a tentative D call TRBD1 (5 bases). Trimming shortened V by 2 bases and J by 7 bases, and 12 bases separated the two germline ends. The CDR3 covers 15 residues. CDR1 and CDR2 from the germline V gene are KGHSH and LQKENI. The CDR3 here is CASSPGAGDNSPLHF. The CDR3 DNA reads TGTGCCAGCTCACCAGGCGCGGGGGACAATTCACCCCTCCACTTT.

Comments on this clone: At the DNA level, this CDR3 is encoded by other sequences in the same sample as well. This rearrangement joins TRBV19 to TRBJ1-5; 7 nucleotides line up with TRBD1. This CDR3 has 14 residues. Trimming at V came to 6 bases and at J to 4 bases, leaving 6 bases not matched to a gene. Germline V gene data show CDR1 as LNHDA and CDR2 as SQIVND (reference sequence). The CDR3 here is CASSTGQSNQPQHF. CDR3 nucleotide sequence: TGTGCCAGTAGCACGGGACAGTCGAATCAGCCCCAGCATTTT.

V is TRBV24-1 and J is TRBJ2-1; 7 bases agree with TRBD2. With V trimmed by 8 bases and J by 2 bases, 5 bases remained unmatched. CDR1 and CDR2 from the germline V gene are KGHDR and SFDVKD. There are 14 residues in the CDR3. The DNA for the CDR3 is TGTGCCACCACTTCTAGCGGTGCCTACAATGAGCAGTTCTTC. Its translation: CATTSSGAYNEQFF.

The CDR3 coding sequence is TGTGCCAGCAGTTTGCGGGCGGGCTACGAGCAGTACTTC. It is translated as CASSLRAGYEQYF. This chain uses TRBV12-3 or TRBV12-4 with TRBJ2-7; D may be TRBD2 (5 bases). The CDR3 sequence is 13 residues long. The ends were cut back, 3 bases at V and 3 bases at J, with 9 bases in the middle.